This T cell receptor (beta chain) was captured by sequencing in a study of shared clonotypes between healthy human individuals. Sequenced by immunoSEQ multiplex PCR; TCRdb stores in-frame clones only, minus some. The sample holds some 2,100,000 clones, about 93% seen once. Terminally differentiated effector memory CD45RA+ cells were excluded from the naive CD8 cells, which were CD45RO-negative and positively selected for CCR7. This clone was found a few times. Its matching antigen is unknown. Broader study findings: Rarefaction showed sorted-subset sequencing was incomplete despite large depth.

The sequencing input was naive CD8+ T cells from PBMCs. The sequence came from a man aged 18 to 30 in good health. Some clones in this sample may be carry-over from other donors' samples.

The chain's CDR3 is CASSEALWSEAFF. CDR3 bases: TGTGCCAGCAGTGAAGCGCTTTGGAGTGAAGCTTTCTTT. The rearrangement uses TRBV2 and TRBJ1-1; D remains ambiguous. Germline lookup yields CDR1 SNHLY and CDR2 FYNNEI. The V and J ends lost 0 bases and 7 bases respectively, with 9 bases between them. The CDR3 loop spans 13 amino acids.